The rows below give T cell receptor beta chains drawn from one sample of a study of blood T cell repertoires in COVID-19. Here immunoSEQ multiplex PCR was the method, and the copy in TCRdb shows in-frame clones only, minus some. This sample has about 480,000 clones, with roughly 88% found just once. Input material: PBMCs or T cells enriched from blood (not recorded which). The receptors were sampled from a woman aged 40 to 55 who had recovered from COVID-19. The CDR3 runs from the conserved cysteine through the conserved F or W. A D gene is named only where the DNA matches it firmly.

V: TRBV27; J: TRBJ1-1; D: -; CDR3: CASSYGGTEAFF
V: TRBV7-2; J: TRBJ2-1; D: TRBD1; CDR3: CASSRDRSNNEQFF
V: TRBV13; J: TRBJ1-2; D: -; CDR3: CASSLGIPKSSHGYTF
V: TRBV10-1; J: TRBJ2-3; D: TRBD2; CDR3: CASSPGTSVADTQYF
V: TRBV4-3; J: TRBJ1-1; D: TRBD1; CDR3: CASSYQQGVAEAFF
V: TRBV7-8; J: TRBJ1-1; D: -; CDR3: CASRRDQMNTEAFF
V: TRBV5-4; J: TRBJ2-3; D: TRBD2; CDR3: CASSTRLAGGGVDTQYF
V: TRBV6-5; J: TRBJ1-1; D: -; CDR3: CASSLSGQMNTEAFF
V: TRBV24-1; J: TRBJ1-1; D: -; CDR3: CATSEQGRTEAFF
V: TRBV7-8; J: TRBJ2-2; D: TRBD2; CDR3: CASSLGSGRATGELFF
V: TRBV7-8; J: TRBJ1-1; D: -; CDR3: CASSLNRAEAFF
V: TRBV5-6; J: TRBJ1-2; D: -; CDR3: CASTRSGLDYGYTF
V: TRBV7-4; J: TRBJ1-1; D: TRBD1; CDR3: CASSDYRGRKAFF
V: TRBV12-2; J: TRBJ1-5; D: -; CDR3: CASRWPTVPGDFNQPQHF
V: TRBV2; J: TRBJ2-1; D: -; CDR3: CASSEANRVDEQFF
V: TRBV19; J: TRBJ2-1; D: TRBD2; CDR3: CASSSSGTSGTEQFF
V: TRBV5-4; J: TRBJ2-5; D: TRBD2; CDR3: CASTNGRAGEETQYF
V: TRBV21-1; J: TRBJ1-5; D: -; CDR3: CASGPDRRDQPQHF
V: TRBV9; J: TRBJ2-3; D: -; CDR3: CASSGAGWVTDTQYF
V: TRBV7-2; J: TRBJ1-5; D: -; CDR3: CASSLAGTNNQPQHF
V: TRBV5-6; J: TRBJ1-1; D: -; CDR3: CASSLVMNTEAFF
V: TRBV29-1; J: TRBJ1-5; D: -; CDR3: CSVRQPQHF
V: TRBV12-3/TRBV12-4; J: TRBJ2-7; D: TRBD1; CDR3: CASNRDSSYEQYF
V: TRBV4-1; J: TRBJ2-2; D: -; CDR3: CASSQDSAGELFF
V: TRBV19; J: TRBJ1-5; D: -; CDR3: CASSIVRGSQPQHF
V: TRBV30; J: TRBJ1-2; D: TRBD1; CDR3: CAWSAGTGNYGYTF
V: TRBV5-1; J: TRBJ1-1; D: TRBD1; CDR3: CASSFQDRVGSEAFF
V: TRBV30; J: TRBJ1-2; D: TRBD1; CDR3: CAWRTGGYGYTF
V: TRBV4-1; J: TRBJ1-1; D: -; CDR3: CASSRQEGGNTEAFF
V: TRBV18; J: TRBJ1-2; D: TRBD1; CDR3: CASSPSGDRVSAGYTF
V: TRBV9; J: TRBJ2-5; D: -; CDR3: CASSARTAMAETQYF
V: TRBV3-1/TRBV3-2; J: TRBJ1-3; D: -; CDR3: CASSYEISGNTIYF
V: TRBV3-1/TRBV3-2; J: TRBJ2-1; D: -; CDR3: CASSRGLFGSEQFF
V: TRBV3-1/TRBV3-2; J: TRBJ2-5; D: -; CDR3: CASSQKQEETQYF
V: TRBV5-1; J: TRBJ1-1; D: -; CDR3: CASSLVALRAPNTEAFF
V: TRBV27; J: TRBJ1-1; D: -; CDR3: CASSLSLGSGTEAFF
V: TRBV5-1; J: TRBJ2-7; D: -; CDR3: CASSLAHYEQYF
V: TRBV5-1; J: TRBJ2-5; D: TRBD2; CDR3: CASSPWEGETQYF
V: TRBV20-1; J: TRBJ1-1; D: -; CDR3: CSAKLNTEAFF
V: TRBV29-1; J: TRBJ2-7; D: TRBD2; CDR3: CSAAGDWEGEQYF
V: TRBV5-1; J: TRBJ1-2; D: TRBD1; CDR3: CASSLRQGVGYGYTF
V: TRBV19; J: TRBJ1-2; D: -; CDR3: CASSTPRAPYGYTF